This TCR beta chain comes out of a study of blood T cell repertoires in COVID-19 (TCRdb year 2020). Concerning the study at large: Samples from collaborators originated in the United States, Italy and Spain and spanned both the acute and convalescent phases of COVID-19. The prospective study material was composed of cDNA or gDNA derived from T cells, B-cell-depleted T cells, or PBMCs. Deeply sampled blood TCRbeta repertoires from subjects exposed to, actively infected with, or recovered from COVID-19 were included in the dataset. The repertoires were made available in a free public database intended to serve as a resource for research on the immune response to SARS-CoV-2. The samples were drawn from two sources: the first 160 participants of the ongoing ImmuneRACE study, and approximately 1,300 subjects contributed by 6 global collaborators. Nearly every sample came with metadata listing a de-identified subject ID, COVID-19 status, age in years and sex. Where available, HLA class I and class II types were taken from metadata supplied by the sample provider and were not determined by assay-based typing. What the study reported, not specific to this receptor: The quantity of clinical and demographic metadata differed by source and by participant and was supplied without curation.

Sequences LNHDA (CDR1) and SQIVND (CDR2) are obtained from the germline V gene (reference sequence). Including cysteine and phenylalanine, the CDR3 has 16 amino acids. Left in the record is the CDR3 DNA by itself, 48 bases read in frame from the first base. Relative to germline, V is 1 base shorter and J is 0 bases shorter, with 10 bases between their ends. Participants in the prospective study were aged 18 to 89 years, lived in over 20 United States geographic areas, and enrolled through a virtual design. To assign participants to cohorts, the prospective study relied on clinical history that participants themselves reported in a screening survey and a study questionnaire. In the prospective study, whole blood, serum and a nasopharyngeal or oropharyngeal swab were collected from each participant by mobile phlebotomists. Additional blood draws and questionnaires over an approximately two-month period could optionally be provided by prospective study participants. Prospective study blood samples were shipped either frozen or at room temperature before DNA extraction.

The immunoSEQ Assay, a bias-controlled multiplex PCR, was used to amplify TCRbeta CDR3 regions from genomic DNA. Under the source paper's analysis protocol: Within the assay, amplification of reference gene primers was used to estimate how many nucleated cells each sample contained. Sequence reads were collapsed and filtered to measure the absolute abundance of every unique TCRbeta CDR3 rearrangement. For each sample, productive Simpson clonality was calculated as the square root of Simpson's diversity index over productive rearrangements. TCRdb took this table from immuneACCESS and kept in-frame rearrangements with V and J called. Such tables lack part of the clones; where checked against another copy, unresolved V genes explain under half of the gap, and the rest is unexplained. Clonal size and the V and J genes are those of that table, whereas D and trimming came from the DNA. In this sample the table shows some 140,000 clones, more than 70% of which occur a single time. The ten most abundant clones make up 4.5% to 6% of the sample.

Worth noting for this clone: Its specific antigen is unknown. Within one base of it there is no much larger clone, and no base qualities were kept.

The receptor was isolated from a man aged 35 to 55 with acute COVID-19. The V and J genes are TRBV19 and TRBJ2-1; TRBD2 is a possible D gene, resting on 5 matching bases. Sequencing was performed on PBMCs or T cells enriched from blood (not recorded which). CDR3 reads: CASSIGGLSSYNEQFF. The sequenced DNA is TGTGCCAGTAGTATAGGCGGGTTGAGCTCCTACAATGAGCAGTTCTTC. Full variable domain (CDR3 extended with the reference TRBV19 and TRBJ2-1 proteins): DGGITQSPKYLFRKEGQNVTLSCEQNLNHDAMYWYRQDPGQGLRLIYYSQIVNDFQKGDIAEGYSVSREKKESFPLTVTSAQKNPTAFYLCASSIGGLSSYNEQFFGPGTRLTVL.